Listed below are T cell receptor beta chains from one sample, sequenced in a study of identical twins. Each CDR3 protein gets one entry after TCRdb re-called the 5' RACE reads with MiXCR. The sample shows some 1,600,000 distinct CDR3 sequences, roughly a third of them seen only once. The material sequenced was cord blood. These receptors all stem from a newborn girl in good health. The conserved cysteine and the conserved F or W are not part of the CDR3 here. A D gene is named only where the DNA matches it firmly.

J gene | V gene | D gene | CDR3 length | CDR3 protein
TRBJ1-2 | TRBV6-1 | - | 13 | ASSDQNRLGNGYT
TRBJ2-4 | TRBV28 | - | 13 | ASSPPPGRFNGQY
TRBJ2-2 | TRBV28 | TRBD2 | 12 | ATMGLADTGELF
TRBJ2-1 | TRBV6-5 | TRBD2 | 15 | ASSSKPLAVSYNEQF
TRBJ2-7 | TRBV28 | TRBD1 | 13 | ASRGSTGGLYEQY
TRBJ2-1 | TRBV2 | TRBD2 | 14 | ATSLGALAGYNEQF
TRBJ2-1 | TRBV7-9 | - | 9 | ASPGYNEQF
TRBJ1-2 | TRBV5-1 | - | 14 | ASSPRGQLPNYGYT
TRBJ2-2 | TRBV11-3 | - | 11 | ASSGTGPGELF
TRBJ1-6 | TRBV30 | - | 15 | AWSGGKGKSYNSPLH
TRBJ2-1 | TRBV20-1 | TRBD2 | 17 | SAGRFRTSGSRIYNEQF
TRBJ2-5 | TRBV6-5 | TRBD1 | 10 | ASSYSGTEQY
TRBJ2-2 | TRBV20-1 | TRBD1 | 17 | SARDGRSPGQGYTGELF
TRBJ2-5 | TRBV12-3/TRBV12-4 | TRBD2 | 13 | ASSLGDGGVDEQY
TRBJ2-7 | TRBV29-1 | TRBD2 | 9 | SVGGFYEQY
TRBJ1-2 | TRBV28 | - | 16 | ASSPDAVTLWGSDGYT
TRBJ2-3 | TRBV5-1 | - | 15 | ASSPLLSGTGTDTQY
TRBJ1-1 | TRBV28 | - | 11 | ASRQTVTTEAF
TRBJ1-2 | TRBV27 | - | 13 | ASSSPRQAHYGYT
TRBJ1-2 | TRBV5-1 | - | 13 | ASSVDGQFNYGYT
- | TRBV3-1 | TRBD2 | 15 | ASSQDLGLATAYEQY
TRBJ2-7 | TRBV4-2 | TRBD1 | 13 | ASSQPDRVLYEQY
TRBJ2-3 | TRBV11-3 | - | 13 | ASSYTPRGTDTQY
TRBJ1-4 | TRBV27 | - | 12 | ASSSQGTNEKLF
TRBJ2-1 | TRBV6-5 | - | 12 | ASSYSTGYNEQF
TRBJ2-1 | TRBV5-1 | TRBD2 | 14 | ASSLERGRYRDEQF
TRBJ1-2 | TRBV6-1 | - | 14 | ASSDLTLGGGYGYT
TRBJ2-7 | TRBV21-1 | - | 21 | ASSKVFSSGQGEREFGSYEQY
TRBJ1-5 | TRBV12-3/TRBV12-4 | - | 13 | ASSPTGQGHQPQH
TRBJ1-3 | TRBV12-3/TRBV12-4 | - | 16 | ASSQPPGLYLSGNTIY
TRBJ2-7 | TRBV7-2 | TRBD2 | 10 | ASSITSDEQY
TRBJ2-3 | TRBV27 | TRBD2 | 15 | ASSPFSSGGSTDTQY
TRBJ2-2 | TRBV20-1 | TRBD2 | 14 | SARDPSGGSTGELF
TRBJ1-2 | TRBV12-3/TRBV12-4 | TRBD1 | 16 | ASSLALGQGRDYYGYT
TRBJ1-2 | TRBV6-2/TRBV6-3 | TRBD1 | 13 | ASSRTGTGERGYT
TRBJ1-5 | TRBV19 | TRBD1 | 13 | ASRLDRASNQPQH